A single sample gave rise to the 2 T cell receptor beta chains below, sequenced in a study of T cells in Graves' hyperthyroidism and ophthalmopathy. RNA transcripts served as the template for amplifying TCR beta CDR3 regions. The TCR CDR3 was amplified in a first-round RT-PCR using the HTBI primer set. A single record per CDR3 protein comes from TCRdb applying MiXCR to the multiplex PCR reads. The sample carries about 360,000 distinct CDR3 sequences, around 25% recorded once. The sequenced sample consisted of blood. The receptors stem from a man in his forties or fifties with Graves' hyperthyroidism.

There are a few counts of this clonotype. The gene calls are TRBV12-3 or TRBV12-4 and TRBJ1-1; the D gene is possibly TRBD1 (5 bases). V lost 6 bases and J 0 bases, leaving 11 bases between the germline ends. The CDR3 is 14 residues long. The CDR3 loop is CASRRGHLNTEAFF. The CDR3 DNA sequence: TGTGCCAGCAGGCGTGGACACCTGAACACTGAAGCTTTCTTT.

This clonotype was counted many times. The rearrangement uses TRBV19 and TRBJ1-1; no reliable D call. Trimming removed 1 base from V and 0 bases from J, with 9 bases in between. This CDR3 is built from 15 residues. CDR1 and CDR2 (germline): LNHDA, SQIVND (reference sequence). The CDR3 loop reads CASSIGADLNTEAFF. The CDR3 coding sequence is TGTGCCAGTAGTATAGGGGCGGACCTGAACACTGAAGCTTTCTTT.